This T cell receptor beta chain was retrieved from a study of spatial heterogeneity in lung cancer. V was pared by 6 bases and J by 2 bases, with 7 bases between. In germline, CDR1 is MNHNY, CDR2 SVGAGI (reference sequence). CDR3 length: 13 amino acids. Worth noting for this clonotype: This beta chain is off target for a library built for alpha chains, so its abundance means little.

TCRdb redid the calling of the 5' RACE reads with MiXCR, one entry per CDR3 protein. The data show 4,500 to 6,500 distinct CDR3 sequences, with around 35% seen just once and about 3.8% held by the top ten. This sample's time point: sample taken at primary tumor resection. No cell sorting; template was whole RNA from tumor, lung tissue or PBMC. Sequenced material: PBMCs, taken at surgery. The clonotype originates from a female donor with early-stage non-small cell lung cancer. This chain links TRBV6-6 with TRBJ2-2; D not resolved. CDR3 loop: CASSEDNTGELFF. The CDR3 DNA reads TGTGCCAGCAGCGAAGATAACACCGGGGAGCTGTTTTTT.